The next 21 T cell receptor beta chains were all read from a single sample in a study of vaccination and CD4 T cells after COVID-19. These TCRs are of unknown antigen specificity. Treatment given: approximately 9-day PBMC culture with coronavirus spike peptide pools or control peptides (ViraFEST assay). Cultured CD4+ T cells had their DNA profiled by the Oncomine TCR Beta short-read assay. In TCRdb, the PCR reads were re-called with MiXCR into one record per CDR3 protein. The sample contains about 21,000 distinct CDR3 sequences, 26% of which appear only once. Sequenced material: cultured CD4+ T cells from blood. All receptors come from a human donor with COVID-19.

This clonotype was seen only a few times. DNA for the CDR3: TGTGCCAGCAGCCAGGGGGGGCAGGGACCGACGAACTATGGCTACACCTTC. This gives the protein CASSQGGQGPTNYGYTF. The V gene is TRBV4-2, the J gene TRBJ1-2; the D gene is possibly TRBD1 (6 bases). V was pared by 3 bases and J by 2 bases, with 19 bases between. Germline CDR1 and CDR2: LGHNA and YNFKEQ. This CDR3 has 17 amino acids.

Concerning this clonotype itself: One end of the junction varies from germline; a read error may be responsible. V usage is TRBV28 and J usage is TRBJ1-2; 10 bases line up with TRBD1. The length of the CDR3 is 12 residues. Germline CDR1 is MDHEN and CDR2 is SYDVKM. This CDR3 is CASSASGTGVYF. CDR3 DNA: TGTGCCAGCAGTGCCAGCGGGACAGGGGTCTACTTC.

The table lists this clonotype with a few counts. The chain combines TRBV24-1 with TRBJ2-7; the D gene could be TRBD1 or TRBD2 (6 bases each). Germline CDR1 and CDR2: KGHDR and SFDVKD. The CDR3 is 15 amino acids. The V gene lost 4 bases and the J gene lost 4 bases, with 16 bases spanning the gap. CDR3 residues: CATSDSSGGRYEQYF. The CDR3 DNA follows: TGTGCCACCAGTGACTCCAGTGGGGGGCGATACGAGCAGTACTTC.

Details on this clonotype: With a much larger clone just one base away, this may be a read error. V is TRBV20-1 and J is TRBJ1-2; D is unresolved. The CDR3 extends over 14 amino acids. CDR1 and CDR2 from the germline V gene are DFQATT and SNEGSKA (reference sequence). CDR3 protein: CSARLGNHNYGHTF. CDR3 in DNA: TGCAGTGCCCGGTTGGGCAACCATAACTATGGCCACACCTTC.

CDR3 coding DNA: TGTGCCAGCAGTCACGGTACTGGAACTGGGGCCAACGTCCTGACTTTC. This gives the protein CASSHGTGTGANVLTF. The chain links TRBV28 to TRBJ2-6; D unresolved. Trimming removed 5 bases from V and 2 bases from J, with 13 bases in between. The CDR3 has 16 residues. Germline V CDR1 and CDR2: MDHEN, SYDVKM.

This clonotype was detected only a few times. The rearrangement links TRBV18 to TRBJ1-2; 8 nucleotides agree with TRBD1. The CDR3 length is 14 residues. CDR1 KGHSH and CDR2 LQKENI come from the germline V gene. V trimming: 6 bases; J trimming: 2 bases; junction bases outside the gene matches: 5. The CDR3 sequence is CASSTGGMNYGYTF. The CDR3 nucleotides are TGTGCCAGCTCCACAGGGGGGATGAACTATGGCTACACCTTC.

This clonotype was seen more than once but under ten times. This chain uses TRBV20-1 with TRBJ2-7; D possibly corresponds to TRBD2 (6 bases). V was trimmed by 5 bases and J by 1 base, leaving 15 bases between them. In germline, CDR1 is DFQATT, CDR2 SNEGSKA (reference sequence). The CDR3 loop spans 14 amino acids. The CDR3 DNA reads TGCAGTGCTCGCCCAAGTGGGGGGTCCTACGAGCAGTACTTC. This codes for CSARPSGGSYEQYF.

J is TRBJ1-1 and V is TRBV7-6; perhaps TRBD1 as D (6 bases). CDR1 is SGHVS, CDR2 FNYEAQ, per germline. The germline V and J ends were trimmed by 4 bases and 4 bases, with 13 bases remaining between them. CDR3 length: 14 residues. CDR3 nucleotides: TGTGCCAGCAGCTCAGGACAGCTGGGCACTGAAGCTTTCTTT. Protein sequence: CASSSGQLGTEAFF.

This clonotype showed up just a few times. The genes are TRBV19 and TRBJ2-2; the D gene is possibly TRBD2 (5 bases). This CDR3 is 16 amino acids long. CDR1 and CDR2 (germline): LNHDA, SQIVND (reference sequence). V shed 0 bases and J shed 5 bases, with 13 bases lying between them. Written as DNA, the CDR3 is TGTGCCAGTAGTATAGAGGCTTATCGGGGTACCGGGGAGCTGTTTTTT. Its protein product is CASSIEAYRGTGELFF.

This clonotype was observed a single time. The V call is TRBV5-1, the J call TRBJ2-5, with D possibly being TRBD2 (5 bases). The V gene lost 1 base and the J gene lost 5 bases, with 18 bases spanning the gap. Germline CDR1 reads SGHRS; CDR2 reads YFSETQ. The CDR3 is 16 residues long. The CDR3 nucleotides are TGCGCCAGCAGCTTGTTGGAATCGGGGATTGGGGAGACCCAGTACTTC. Translation: CASSLLESGIGETQYF.

This clonotype was recorded a few times. The J gene is TRBJ2-3, the V gene TRBV7-8; no definite D call. The V end lost 5 bases, the J end lost 7 bases, and 13 bases lay between the germline ends. The germline V gene has CDR1 SGHVS and CDR2 FQNEAQ. This CDR3 contains 13 residues. CDR3: CASSPTSAYTQYF. The CDR3 coding sequence is TGTGCCAGCAGCCCTACGTCGGCATATACGCAGTATTTT.

The V gene is TRBV27, the J gene TRBJ1-5; 7 bases are a match to TRBD1. Germline V gene data show CDR1 as MNHEY and CDR2 as SMNVEV (reference sequence). V shed 6 bases and J 11 bases; nucleotides not matched to a gene: 10. This CDR3 comprises 13 residues. CDR3 nucleotide sequence: TGTGCCAGCAGCGAGACAGGGACGACGTCCCAGCATTTT. Protein product: CASSETGTTSQHF.

The rearrangement uses TRBV27 and TRBJ2-5, with a possible D match to TRBD1 (5 bases). The CDR3 totals 12 residues. V lost 5 bases, J lost 12 bases, and 16 bases lay in between. Germline V gene data show CDR1 as MNHEY and CDR2 as SMNVEV (reference sequence). CDR3 residues: CASSSDSLPKYF. The CDR3 DNA reads TGTGCCAGCAGTAGCGACAGCTTACCAAAGTACTTC.

This chain joins TRBV6-2 or TRBV6-3 and TRBJ2-7; no clear D gene. The germline V gene encodes CDR1 MNHEY and CDR2 SVGEGT. This CDR3 has 15 residues. With 0 bases removed from V and 0 bases from J, the gap between germline ends came to 9 bases. In DNA form, the CDR3 reads TGTGCCAGCAGTTACTCGGAGATAAGCTCCTACGAGCAGTACTTC. This sequence encodes CASSYSEISSYEQYF.

The rearrangement joins TRBV6-5 to TRBJ2-3; 11 nucleotides align to TRBD2. V lost 3 bases and J lost 6; bases outside the gene matches: 5. CDR1 and CDR2 (germline): MNHEY, SVGAGI. The CDR3 consists of 15 residues. The CDR3 coding sequence is TGTGCCAGCAGTTATAGCGGGGGGGCATGGGATACGCAGTATTTT. Amino acids: CASSYSGGAWDTQYF.

This clonotype has a handful of counts. V usage is TRBV7-2 and J usage is TRBJ2-5; the D gene is possibly TRBD2 (5 bases). Germline-derived CDR1 and CDR2 are SGHTA and FQGNSA. Trimming removed 5 bases at V and 5 bases at J, with 9 bases between. The CDR3 spans 12 residues. Here the CDR3 reads CASSPQRETQYF. The CDR3 DNA reads TGTGCCAGCAGCCCCCAGCGGGAGACCCAGTACTTC.

There are a few counts of this clonotype. The rearrangement uses TRBV7-2 and TRBJ1-2, with a possible D match to TRBD1 (6 bases). Germline loops: CDR1 SGHTA, CDR2 FQGNSA. This CDR3 contains 15 residues. Trimming took 0 bases from V and 4 from J, leaving 12 bases between them. The CDR3 sequence: CASSLATGLGYGYTF. The CDR3 bases are TGTGCCAGCAGCTTAGCCACAGGGTTGGGCTATGGCTACACCTTC.

The CDR3 DNA is TGTGCCAGCAGCTTGGATGGAGGGCCGGGGGGGGCCAACGTCCTGACTTTC. Translating it yields CASSLDGGPGGANVLTF. The chain carries TRBV5-4 and TRBJ2-6; TRBD2 is a possible D gene (6 bases). Germline assignment: CDR1 SGHNT and CDR2 YYREEE (reference sequence). This CDR3 comprises 17 residues. With 0 bases removed from V and 4 bases from J, the gap between germline ends came to 14 bases.

This clonotype was counted a few times. This chain uses TRBV15 with TRBJ1-1, with 7 bases aligning to TRBD1. The CDR3 extends over 13 amino acids. Germline V gives CDR1 LNHNV, CDR2 YYDKDF (reference sequence). V trimming: 6 bases; J trimming: 11 bases; junction bases outside the gene matches: 12. DNA of the CDR3: TGTGCCACCAGGGGTACCCCGGGACAGATGGCTTTCTTT. Protein: CATRGTPGQMAFF.

This clonotype showed up just once. The CDR3, as DNA: TGTGCCAGCAGCTTATTGGGATCCACCGGGGAGCTGTTTTTT. This encodes CASSLLGSTGELFF. This rearrangement joins TRBV11-2 to TRBJ2-2, with no clear D. Per germline, CDR1 SGHAT and CDR2 FQNNGV. V was shortened by 2 bases and J by 4 bases, with 8 bases between the two germline ends. The CDR3 runs to 14 residues.

This clonotype occurred a few times. The V and J genes are TRBV20-1 and TRBJ2-7, with D possibly TRBD2 on 6 matching bases. The CDR3 covers 14 residues. CDR1 DFQATT and CDR2 SNEGSKA come from the germline V gene (reference sequence). V shed 0 bases and J shed 2 bases, with 11 bases lying between them. CDR3 nucleotide sequence: TGCAGTGCTAGAGATGGGGACTCCACCTACGAGCAGTACTTC. Protein product: CSARDGDSTYEQYF.